The 12 T cell receptor beta chains presented below share a single source sample, sequenced in a study of beta chain features in type 1 diabetes. No antigens are known for them. Whole-study findings and limits: Shortening of TCRB CDR3s, moderate but significant, appeared in all four CD4+ subsets of Type 1 diabetes patients.

Investigators reverse transcribed all isolated RNA, so they sequenced expressed TCRB transcripts. Profiled with immunoSEQ multiplex PCR; TCRdb holds only in-frame clones, not every one. The data show roughly 340,000 clones, around 12% seen once. The material sequenced was naive CD4+ T cells from blood. Receptor source: a woman aged 18-35 years with type 1 diabetes.

This clone was detected a few times. The J gene is TRBJ1-2, the V gene TRBV9; tentatively, D is TRBD1 (5 bases). CDR3 size: 12 residues. V was cut by 3 bases and J by 3 bases, with 6 bases left in between. CDR1 and CDR2 (germline): SGDLS, YYNGEE. The CDR3 reads CASSEQDYGYTF. The CDR3 nucleotides are TGTGCCAGCAGCGAACAGGACTATGGCTACACCTTC.

This clone has just a few counts. The genes are TRBV18 and TRBJ1-2, with no clear D. V shed 2 bases and J shed 5 bases, with 15 bases lying between them. Germline V gene lookup returns CDR1 KGHSH and CDR2 LQKENI. This CDR3 region has 15 residues. The CDR3 DNA reads TGTGCCAGCTCACCAGGGAATGGAGGAAATTATGGCTACACCTTC. The encoded protein is CASSPGNGGNYGYTF. Full variable domain (rest looked up from reference TRBV18 and TRBJ1-2): NAGVMQNPRHLVRRRGQEARLRCSPMKGHSHVYWYRQLPEEGLKFMVYLQKENIIDESGMPKERFSAEFPKEGPSILRIQQVVRGDSAAYFCASSPGNGGNYGYTFGSGTRLTVV.

V and J are TRBV5-1 and TRBJ1-2, with unresolved D. The CDR3 consists of 13 residues. Germline CDR1 SGHRS, CDR2 YFSETQ. Trimming cost V 1 base and J 4 bases, with 8 bases left between them. The chain's CDR3 is CASSLQDSYGYTF. As DNA, the CDR3 is TGCGCCAGCAGCTTGCAGGACTCCTATGGCTACACCTTC.

The gene calls are TRBV7-2 and TRBJ2-5; maybe TRBD2 (7 bases). Germline CDR1 is SGHTA and CDR2 is FQGNSA. Trimming cost V 1 base and J 7 bases, with 22 bases left between them. The CDR3 has 17 amino acids. The CDR3 bases are TGTGCCAGCAGCTTAGATTCCGCGGGGGCGTTTTTAGCGACCCAGTACTTC. Amino acids: CASSLDSAGAFLATQYF.

The gene calls are TRBV4-1 and TRBJ1-5; the match to TRBD1 covers 10 bases. V lost 4 bases and J lost 15; bases outside the gene matches: 6. Germline CDR1 MGHRA, CDR2 YSYEKL. The CDR3 is made up of 12 amino acids. The CDR3 here is CASSRDRGPLHF. In DNA, the CDR3 is TGCGCCAGCAGCCGGGACAGGGGCCCTCTGCATTTT.

For the CDR3, the DNA is TGCGCCAGCAGCCAGGGACAGGGCAAGAATGAGCAGTTCTTC. This translates into CASSQGQGKNEQFF. This sequence joins TRBV4-1 and TRBJ2-1; TRBD1 matches 9 bases. The CDR3 totals 14 residues. Germline CDR1 MGHRA, CDR2 YSYEKL. The trim removed 3 bases at V and 7 bases at J, leaving 4 bases unmatched.

The chain employs TRBV4-3 and TRBJ2-1, with 10 bases fitting TRBD2. The CDR3 has 15 residues. V dropped 1 base and J dropped 4; count of bases not matched to a gene: 1. The germline V gene has CDR1 LGHNA and CDR2 YSLEER. The DNA of the CDR3 is TGCGCCAGCAGCCAAGGAGCGGGGGGGTACAATGAGCAGTTCTTC. It translates to CASSQGAGGYNEQFF.

The chain carries TRBV20-1 and TRBJ2-5; D gene uncertain. V was clipped by 4 bases and J by 6 bases, with 9 bases between them. CDR3 size: 11 residues. CDR1 DFQATT and CDR2 SNEGSKA come from the germline V gene (reference sequence). The CDR3 loop is CSAIGQKTQYF. The CDR3 nucleotides read TGCAGTGCTATTGGGCAGAAGACCCAGTACTTC.

As concerns this clone: Other DNA sequences from this sample encode an identical CDR3 as well. V and J are TRBV29-1 and TRBJ1-2, with 7 bases aligning to TRBD1. Per germline, CDR1 SQVTM and CDR2 ANQGSEA. This CDR3 is built from 12 residues. Trimming removed 6 bases from V and 4 bases from J; junction bases left unmatched: 5. CDR3 protein: CSVGDRAYGYTF. In DNA, the CDR3 is TGCAGCGTGGGAGACAGGGCCTATGGCTACACCTTC.

This clone came up a few times. Other DNA sequences within the sample encode an identical CDR3. Here the CDR3 reads CASSQAGNTEAFF. CDR3 in DNA: TGTGCCAGCTCTCAGGCGGGGAACACTGAAGCTTTCTTT. The chain combines TRBV18 with TRBJ1-1, with D unresolved. CDR3 size: 13 residues. V lost 6 bases and J lost 1, with 9 bases in between. From germline, CDR1 is KGHSH and CDR2 LQKENI.

This clone was observed a handful of times. The V gene is TRBV9, the J gene TRBJ1-3; D is uncertain. CDR3 length: 15 residues. Germline CDR1 is SGDLS and CDR2 is YYNGEE. V lost 3 bases to trimming and J lost 0 bases, with 10 bases between them. The CDR3 protein is CASSAQSSSGNTIYF. The CDR3 DNA sequence: TGTGCCAGCAGCGCACAGTCCTCCTCTGGAAACACCATATATTTT.

The sample holds a few counts of this clone. The chain couples TRBV29-1 to TRBJ1-4, with TRBD1 identical over 7 bases. Unmatched junction bases numbered 4, after V lost 0 bases and J lost 6 bases. The CDR3 consists of 14 residues. Germline CDR1 SQVTM, CDR2 ANQGSEA. CDR3 in amino acids: CSVEDGTGDEKLFF. The CDR3 nucleotides are TGCAGCGTTGAAGATGGTACAGGGGATGAAAAACTGTTTTTT.